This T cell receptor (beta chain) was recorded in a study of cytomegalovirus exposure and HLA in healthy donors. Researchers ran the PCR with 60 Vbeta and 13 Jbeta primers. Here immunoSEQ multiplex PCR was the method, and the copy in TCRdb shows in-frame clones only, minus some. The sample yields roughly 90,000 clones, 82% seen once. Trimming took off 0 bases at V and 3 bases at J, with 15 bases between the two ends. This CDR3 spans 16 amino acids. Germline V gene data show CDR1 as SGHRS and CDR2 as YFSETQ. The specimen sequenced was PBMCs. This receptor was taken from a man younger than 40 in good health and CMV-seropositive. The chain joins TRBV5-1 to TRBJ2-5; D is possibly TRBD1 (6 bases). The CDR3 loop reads CASSLAPGSGEETQYF. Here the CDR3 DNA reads TGCGCCAGCAGCTTGGCCCCCGGATCAGGGGAAGAGACCCAGTACTTC.